A single sample is the source of the 32 T cell receptor beta chains below, sequenced in a study of blood T cell repertoires in COVID-19. This table comes from immunoSEQ multiplex PCR, and its TCRdb copy is limited to in-frame clones, with some not included. Of around 230,000 clones listed, 86% are singletons. The sample was peripheral blood. The source of these receptors is a man aged 50-60 years with COVID-19, enrolled during active disease.

This chain connects TRBV3-1 (or the pseudogene TRBV3-2) to TRBJ2-5; 9 bases align to TRBD2. The CDR3 is made up of 19 amino acids. Germline V lookup: CDR1 LGHDT, CDR2 YNNKEL (reference sequence). J was trimmed by 1 base and V by 0 bases; bases with no gene match: 12. The CDR3 reads CASSQDSSGASGTQETQYF. The CDR3 DNA follows: TGTGCCAGCAGCCAAGATTCTTCGGGCGCTAGCGGGACCCAAGAGACCCAGTACTTC.

The chain joins TRBV12-3 or TRBV12-4 to TRBJ2-7; 7 bases align to TRBD2. CDR3 length: 13 residues. Unmatched junction bases numbered 7, after V lost 6 bases and J lost 5 bases. In nucleotides, the CDR3 is TGTGCCAGCAGCCCCAGCGGGAACAACGAGCAGTACTTC. Protein: CASSPSGNNEQYF.

V and J are TRBV25-1 and TRBJ2-7; 10 bases map to TRBD2. This CDR3 contains 13 residues. CDR1 MGHDK and CDR2 SYGVNS come from the germline V gene. With V trimmed by 8 bases and J by 4 bases, 5 bases remained unmatched. CDR3 nucleotide sequence: TGTGCCAGCGCAACTAGCGGGATTTACGAGCAGTACTTC. Its translation is CASATSGIYEQYF.

The chain is built from TRBV6-4 and TRBJ2-1, with a weak D call TRBD1 (5 bases). The CDR3 consists of 14 residues. CDR1 and CDR2 from the germline V gene are MRHNA and SNTAGT. Between the trimmed V and J ends, which lost 5 bases and 7 bases, there was a span of 15 bases. The CDR3 spells CASSHTGSGNEQFF. In DNA form, the CDR3 reads TGTGCCAGCAGTCACACAGGTTCTGGGAATGAGCAGTTCTTC.

The chain couples TRBV7-2 to TRBJ1-2; the match to TRBD1 covers 7 bases. The CDR3 loop spans 13 amino acids. Germline assignment: CDR1 SGHTA and CDR2 FQGNSA. V trimming: 5 bases; J trimming: 8 bases; junction bases outside the gene matches: 8. Here the CDR3 DNA reads TGTGCCAGCAGCCCACCGGGACAGTCGGGCTACACCTTC. This translates into CASSPPGQSGYTF.

The chain couples TRBV19 to TRBJ1-5; D possibly corresponds to TRBD1 (6 bases). CDR3 length: 15 residues. V was cut by 6 bases and J by 2 bases, with 14 bases left in between. The germline V gene has CDR1 LNHDA and CDR2 SQIVND (reference sequence). The CDR3: CASRQGILGNQPQHF. In DNA form, the CDR3 reads TGTGCCAGTAGGCAGGGGATCTTGGGCAATCAGCCCCAGCATTTT.

The genes are TRBV24-1 and TRBJ2-1; 7 bases line up with TRBD1. Trimming at V came to 5 bases and at J to 6 bases, leaving 3 bases not matched to a gene. This CDR3 contains 13 residues. CDR1 KGHDR and CDR2 SFDVKD come from the germline V gene. DNA of the CDR3: TGTGCCACCAGTGGTAGACAGGGCAATGAGCAGTTCTTC. Protein product: CATSGRQGNEQFF.

V usage is TRBV7-8 and J usage is TRBJ2-1, with 11 bases aligning to TRBD1. J was trimmed by 4 bases and V by 3 bases; bases with no gene match: 14. This CDR3 has 19 amino acids. CDR1 and CDR2 from the germline V gene are SGHVS and FQNEAQ. The CDR3 DNA reads as TGTGCCAGCAGCTTTCCGGGACAGGGGGATTACAGGGCTTACAATGAGCAGTTCTTC. Amino acids: CASSFPGQGDYRAYNEQFF.

The V and J genes are TRBV10-3 and TRBJ2-7; 9 bases fit TRBD1. J gave up 0 bases and V 4 bases, and 7 bases lay outside the gene matches. Germline V gene sequence: CDR1 ENHRY, CDR2 SYGVKD. The CDR3 is made up of 16 amino acids. The CDR3 sequence is CAISALRTGASYEQYF. CDR3 coding DNA: TGTGCCATCAGTGCCCTAAGGACAGGGGCCTCCTACGAGCAGTACTTC.

The rearrangement uses TRBV30 and TRBJ2-5; D is perhaps TRBD2 (5 bases). This CDR3 contains 13 residues. Germline V CDR1 and CDR2: GTSNPN, SVGIG (reference sequence). The V and J ends lost 4 bases and 0 bases respectively, with 9 bases between them. The CDR3, as DNA: TGTGCCTGGACCCGGGGAAACCAAGAGACCCAGTACTTC. Its protein product is CAWTRGNQETQYF.

V gene TRBV6-4 combines with J gene TRBJ1-6; TRBD1 might be the D (6 bases). Germline assignment: CDR1 MRHNA and CDR2 SNTAGT. The CDR3 length is 15 residues. V was trimmed by 6 bases and J by 7 bases, leaving 16 bases between them. The CDR3, as DNA: TGTGCCAGCAGAAGTGAGTGGGGGACAAATTCACCCCTCCACTTT. It specifies CASRSEWGTNSPLHF.

The gene calls are TRBV29-1 and TRBJ1-2, with TRBD1 matching over 8 bases. V gave up 4 bases and J gave up 3 bases; unmatched junction bases: 7. CDR3 length: 14 amino acids. Germline V gene data show CDR1 as SQVTM and CDR2 as ANQGSEA. The CDR3 is CSVAEGTGDYGYTF. CDR3 bases: TGCAGCGTTGCCGAAGGGACAGGCGACTATGGCTACACCTTC.

V usage is TRBV7-6 and J usage is TRBJ2-7; D possibly corresponds to TRBD1 (6 bases). Germline V gene data show CDR1 as SGHVS and CDR2 as FNYEAQ. This CDR3 is 14 amino acids long. V lost 5 bases and J 5 bases, leaving 16 bases between the germline ends. The CDR3 is CASSPGRGTHEQYF. The CDR3 region has the DNA TGTGCCAGCAGCCCCGGTAGGGGGACCCACGAGCAGTACTTC. The full variable domain, in which reference TRBV7-6 and TRBJ2-7 provide the parts outside the CDR3, is GAGVSQSPRYKVTKRGQDVALRCDPISGHVSLYWYRQALGQGPEFLTYFNYEAQQDKSGLPNDRFSAERPEGSISTLTIQRTEQRDSAMYRCASSPGRGTHEQYFGPGTRLTVT.

This clone has only a few counts. V usage is TRBV11-2 and J usage is TRBJ2-2; 8 bases agree with TRBD2. Per the germline V gene, CDR1 is SGHAT and CDR2 is FQNNGV. Trimming at V came to 2 bases and at J to 7 bases, leaving 3 bases not matched to a gene. This CDR3 comprises 14 residues. The CDR3 loop is CASSLPSGGGELFF. In nucleotides, the CDR3 is TGTGCCAGCAGCTTACCCAGCGGGGGCGGGGAGCTGTTTTTT. The whole variable domain, filled in from reference TRBV11-2 and TRBJ2-2, reads EAGVAQSPRYKIIEKRQSVAFWCNPISGHATLYWYQQILGQGPKLLIQFQNNGVVDDSQLPKDRFSAERLKGVDSTLKIQPAKLEDSAVYLCASSLPSGGGELFFGEGSRLTVL.

The rearrangement uses TRBV2 and TRBJ1-4; D remains ambiguous. CDR1 is SNHLY, CDR2 FYNNEI, per germline. V lost 5 bases and J 7 bases, leaving 17 bases between the germline ends. The CDR3 spans 15 residues. CDR3 region: CASSMRPIRGEKLFF. DNA of the CDR3: TGTGCCAGCAGTATGCGGCCTATACGGGGTGAAAAACTGTTTTTT.

This chain connects TRBV19 to TRBJ1-5; 8 nucleotides agree with TRBD1. Germline trimming cut 10 bases from V and 2 bases from J; bases unmatched to any gene: 4. The germline V gene has CDR1 LNHDA and CDR2 SQIVND (reference sequence). The CDR3 runs 13 residues. The CDR3 DNA sequence: TGTGCCACTCAGGACAGGGGCAATCAGCCCCAGCATTTT. Protein sequence: CATQDRGNQPQHF.

The chain uses TRBV7-2 and TRBJ1-1; 11 bases fit TRBD1. This CDR3 is 14 amino acids long. CDR1 and CDR2 (germline): SGHTA, FQGNSA. V shed 6 bases and J 4 bases; nucleotides not matched to a gene: 4. Written as DNA, the CDR3 is TGTGCCAGCAGACCCGGGACAGGGGGCACTGAAGCTTTCTTT. Encoded protein: CASRPGTGGTEAFF.

The chain is built from TRBV3-1 (or the pseudogene TRBV3-2) and TRBJ1-4, with TRBD1 as a possible D gene (5 bases). CDR3 length: 14 amino acids. The germline V and J ends were trimmed by 2 bases and 5 bases, with 9 bases remaining between them. The germline gives CDR1 LGHDT, CDR2 YNNKEL (reference sequence). In DNA form, the CDR3 reads TGTGCCAGCAGCCAACTTGGGGGGAATGAAAAACTGTTTTTT. Amino acids: CASSQLGGNEKLFF.

The V call is TRBV19, the J call TRBJ2-2; no firm D call. Germline V lookup: CDR1 LNHDA, CDR2 SQIVND (reference sequence). With 9 bases removed from V and 3 bases from J, the gap between germline ends came to 23 bases. This CDR3 has 17 residues. In nucleotides, the CDR3 is TGTGCCAGGCCCCCAATGAGAGCCCCCCGAGACACCGGGGAGCTGTTTTTT. Amino acids: CARPPMRAPRDTGELFF.

A single count supports this clone. The chain has TRBV3-1 (or the pseudogene TRBV3-2) and TRBJ1-1; TRBD1 might be the D (6 bases). Germline V CDR1 and CDR2: LGHDT, YNNKEL (reference sequence). This CDR3 region has 15 residues. The germline V and J ends were trimmed by 4 bases and 0 bases, with 12 bases remaining between them. CDR3 DNA: TGTGCCAGCAGCCGACCGGGACACTTGAACACTGAAGCTTTCTTT. Translated, it gives CASSRPGHLNTEAFF.

This CDR3 reads CASSQGVRGNQPQHF. The CDR3 region has the DNA TGTGCCAGCTCGCAGGGTGTTCGGGGCAATCAGCCCCAGCATTTT. The rearrangement joins TRBV18 to TRBJ1-5; TRBD1 might be the D (5 bases). CDR1 is KGHSH and CDR2 is LQKENI in the germline V gene. Trimming pared 6 bases from V and 2 bases from J, leaving 14 bases between. This CDR3 contains 15 residues.

V usage is TRBV3-1 (or the pseudogene TRBV3-2) and J usage is TRBJ2-1; 10 bases match TRBD2. This CDR3 is built from 13 residues. The V segment lost 4 bases and the J segment 9 bases; nucleotides outside the gene matches: 3. Germline CDR1 LGHDT, CDR2 YNNKEL (reference sequence). DNA for the CDR3: TGTGCCAGCAGCCCCCGGACTAGCGGTGAGCAGTTCTTC. It translates to CASSPRTSGEQFF.

The V call is TRBV6-5, the J call TRBJ1-1, with 12 bases that match TRBD1. CDR1 and CDR2 from the germline V gene are MNHEY and SVGAGI. V was clipped by 0 bases and J by 8 bases; unmatched bases: 7. There are 16 residues in the CDR3. The DNA of the CDR3 is TGTGCCAGCAGTTACTCGGGGGACAGGGGGCGGGGAGAAGCTTTCTTT. Protein sequence: CASSYSGDRGRGEAFF.

The chain combines TRBV11-3 with TRBJ1-1; D is unclear. V was trimmed by 1 base and J by 7 bases, leaving 16 bases between them. This CDR3 contains 15 residues. Germline CDR1 reads SGHNT; CDR2 reads YENEEA. DNA for the CDR3: TGTGCCAGCAGCTTAGGAATCGGGCAGGACTATGAAGCTTTCTTT. As protein: CASSLGIGQDYEAFF.

The chain has TRBV10-3 and TRBJ1-6; tentatively, D is TRBD1 (5 bases). This CDR3 contains 16 residues. CDR1 and CDR2 (germline): ENHRY, SYGVKD. Between the trimmed V and J ends, which lost 3 bases and 7 bases, there was a span of 16 bases. CDR3 sequence (DNA): TGTGCCATCAGTGAAGGGGTCTTGGCCCAGAATTCACCCCTCCACTTT. Translating it yields CAISEGVLAQNSPLHF.

V is TRBV27 and J is TRBJ2-1; D perhaps matches TRBD2 (5 bases). In germline, CDR1 is MNHEY, CDR2 SMNVEV (reference sequence). The CDR3 runs 15 residues. V lost 6 bases and J lost 7, with 19 bases in between. The CDR3 nucleotides read TGTGCCAGCAGCTCACTAGGGATCTTGGGGAATGAGCAGTTCTTC. This encodes CASSSLGILGNEQFF.

V and J are TRBV7-3 and TRBJ2-1, with TRBD2 identical over 9 bases. V lost 2 bases, J lost 2 bases, and 1 base stayed unmatched. This CDR3 contains 15 residues. The V gene's germline CDR1 is SGHTA and CDR2 FQGTGA. The DNA for the CDR3 is TGTGCCAGCAGCTTAGGCGGGAGGGCCTACAATGAGCAGTTCTTC. Translating it yields CASSLGGRAYNEQFF.

In its sample, this clone was seen a few times. V is TRBV7-9 and J is TRBJ2-5; D not certain. The CDR3 runs to 11 residues. CDR1 is SEHNR, CDR2 FQNEAQ, per germline (reference sequence). The V and J ends lost 5 bases and 11 bases respectively, with 12 bases between them. The CDR3 reads CASSLLGTQYF. The DNA of the CDR3 is TGTGCCAGCAGCCTCCTGGGCACTCAGTACTTC. The whole variable domain, remainder taken from reference TRBV7-9 and TRBJ2-5, is DTGVSQNPRHKITKRGQNVTFRCDPISEHNRLYWYRQTLGQGPEFLTYFQNEAQLEKSRLLSDRFSAERPKGSFSTLEIQRTEQGDSAMYLCASSLLGTQYFGPGTRLLVL.

The chain is built from TRBV19 and TRBJ1-5, with D maybe TRBD1 (6 bases). Trimming stripped 5 bases from V and 2 bases from J, with 13 bases between. The CDR3 contains 15 residues. Looked up from germline, CDR1 is LNHDA and CDR2 is SQIVND (reference sequence). For the CDR3, the DNA is TGTGCCAGTAGTGATGAGGGGGTGGGCAATCAGCCCCAGCATTTT. Residues: CASSDEGVGNQPQHF.

CDR3 DNA: TGTGCCAGCAGCCCCTCGACGAGGATCTTTGATGAGCAGTTCTTC. It codes for CASSPSTRIFDEQFF. V and J are TRBV7-6 and TRBJ2-1; D is ambiguous. CDR1 and CDR2 (germline): SGHVS, FNYEAQ. The CDR3 is made up of 15 amino acids. With 5 bases removed from V and 8 bases from J, the gap between germline ends came to 19 bases.

The genes are TRBV2 and TRBJ1-2; D might be TRBD1 (5 bases). The CDR3 runs 16 residues. CDR1 and CDR2 (germline): SNHLY, FYNNEI. Trimming took 5 bases from V and 2 from J, leaving 18 bases between them. The CDR3 DNA is TGTGCCAGCAGTTACCGGCGGGGGGGTCCGAACTATGGCTACACCTTC. This encodes CASSYRRGGPNYGYTF.

The genes are TRBV6-5 and TRBJ2-2; weak D call: TRBD2 (5 bases). This CDR3 region has 12 residues. Germline V gene sequence: CDR1 MNHEY, CDR2 SVGAGI. The germline V and J ends were trimmed by 9 bases and 7 bases, with 12 bases remaining between them. The CDR3 spells CASSRGVGELFF. The CDR3 nucleotides read TGTGCCAGTTCACGGGGTGTCGGGGAGCTGTTTTTT.